This T cell receptor (beta chain) was recovered during a study of cytomegalovirus exposure and HLA in healthy donors. Overall study findings and caveats: The study flagged 150 to 200 TCR beta chains as cytomegalovirus-associated. Accounts indicate the classifier identified cytomegalovirus status with strong specificity and sensitivity.

60 Vbeta and 13 Jbeta primers were used in PCR. Assay: immunoSEQ multiplex PCR; the TCRdb copy retains only in-frame clones and omits some. The table has roughly 290,000 clones, 80% seen once; the top ten hold roughly 0.3%. To note about this clone: Its target is unknown.

This CDR3 has 13 residues. V was clipped by 3 bases and J by 3 bases, with 10 bases between them. CDR1 and CDR2 (germline): SGHTS, YDEGEE. Specimen: PBMCs. This receptor was taken from a girl aged 2-9 years in good health and CMV-seronegative. The chain is built from TRBV5-8 and TRBJ2-7, with no clear D. The CDR3 DNA is TGTGCCAGCAGCTCAGATCGCCACTACGAGCAGTACTTC. This translates into CASSSDRHYEQYF.